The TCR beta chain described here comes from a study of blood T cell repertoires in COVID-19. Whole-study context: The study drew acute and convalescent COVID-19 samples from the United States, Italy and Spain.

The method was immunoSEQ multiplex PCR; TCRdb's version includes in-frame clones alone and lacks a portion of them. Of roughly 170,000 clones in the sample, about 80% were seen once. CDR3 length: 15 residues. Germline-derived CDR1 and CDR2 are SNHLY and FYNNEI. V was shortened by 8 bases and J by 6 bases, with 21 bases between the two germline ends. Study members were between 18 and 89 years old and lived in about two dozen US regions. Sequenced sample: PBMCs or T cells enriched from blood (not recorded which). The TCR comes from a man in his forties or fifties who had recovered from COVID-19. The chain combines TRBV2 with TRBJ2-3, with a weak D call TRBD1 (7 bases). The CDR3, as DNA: TGTGCCAGCCCGACCCAGGGGGGCGGGGCGGATACGCAGTATTTT. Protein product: CASPTQGGGADTQYF.